The next 6 T cell receptor beta chains were all read from a single sample in a study of blood T cells in healthy people across ages. The second PCR ran about 6 to 12 cycles with a sample-barcoded 5' primer and J-beta primers. In TCRdb, the 5' RACE reads were re-called with MiXCR into one record per CDR3 protein. The sample records approximately 800,000 distinct CDR3 sequences, about 36% being singletons. Sequencing was done on a sample of blood. The receptor source for this set is a man younger than 35 in good health.

As regards this clonotype: It is likely a read error, because the conserved phenylalanine at the end of the CDR3 is missing. The chain links TRBV12-3 or TRBV12-4 to TRBJ2-1, with D hard to call. The V and J ends lost 3 bases and 10 bases respectively, with 10 bases between them. The CDR3 is 12 residues long. CDR3 amino acids: CASSFLGQEQFL. The CDR3 nucleotides read TGTGCCAGCAGTTTTCTTGGTCAAGAGCAGTTCTTG.

The CDR3 bases are TGTGCCAGCAGCTTAGGGCCCGTTCCTTATGGCTACACCTTC. It translates to CASSLGPVPYGYTF. The chain combines TRBV7-2 with TRBJ1-2; D remains unclear. The germline CDR1 and CDR2 sequences are SGHTA and FQGNSA. This CDR3 region has 14 residues. Between the trimmed V and J ends, which lost 1 base and 5 bases, there was a span of 11 bases. The full variable domain, its missing parts supplied by reference TRBV7-2 and TRBJ1-2, is GAGVSQSPSNKVTEKGKDVELRCDPISGHTALYWYRQSLGQGLEFLIYFQGNSAPDKSGLPSDRFSAERTGGSVSTLTIQRTQQEDSAVYLCASSLGPVPYGYTFGSGTRLTVV.

This clonotype has just one count. The rearrangement links TRBV12-3 or TRBV12-4 to TRBJ2-1; D is unresolved. The germline V and J ends were trimmed by 5 bases and 8 bases, with 7 bases remaining between them. This CDR3 contains 11 residues. This CDR3 is CASSNFDEQFF. In nucleotides, the CDR3 is TGTGCCAGCAGTAACTTCGATGAGCAGTTCTTC.

V gene TRBV6-6 combines with J gene TRBJ1-3; D gene ambiguous. V lost 7 bases and J lost 0, with 10 bases in between. Germline values: CDR1 MNHNY, CDR2 SVGAGI (reference sequence). This CDR3 comprises 14 residues. The DNA of the CDR3 is TGTGCCAGCAAGATGGACGCCTCTGGAAACACCATATATTTT. Translating gives CASKMDASGNTIYF.

The chain carries TRBV6-5 and TRBJ2-7; D possibly matches TRBD1 or TRBD2 (5 bases each). Germline V gene lookup returns CDR1 MNHEY and CDR2 SVGAGI. The CDR3 is 14 amino acids. With 5 bases removed from V and 7 bases from J, the gap between germline ends came to 18 bases. For the CDR3, the DNA is TGTGCCAGCAGTCTCCGCCGGGACCCCGCGGAGCAGTACTTC. It yields the protein CASSLRRDPAEQYF.

Here the CDR3 DNA reads TGCGCCAGCAGCCTGTTCAGGGGGGGGACTGAAGCTTTCTTT. Translated, it gives CASSLFRGGTEAFF. The genes are TRBV5-1 and TRBJ1-1, with 7 bases lining up with TRBD1. Germline V gene sequence: CDR1 SGHRS, CDR2 YFSETQ. J gave up 5 bases and V 4 bases, and 8 bases lay outside the gene matches. The CDR3 contains 14 residues.